The 14 T cell receptor beta chains reported below all come from one sample, sequenced in a study of T cell changes during pregnancy in multiple sclerosis. Sequenced by immunoSEQ multiplex PCR; TCRdb stores in-frame clones only, minus some. Of more than 35,000 clones in the sample, 90% to 95% were seen once. The sequencing used CD8+ T cells from peripheral blood mononuclear cells, collected in the third trimester of pregnancy. Every receptor here comes from a female donor with multiple sclerosis, enrolled in a pregnancy study.

The chain carries TRBV5-1 and TRBJ2-3; 10 positions match TRBD2. This CDR3 spans 17 amino acids. Per the germline V gene, CDR1 is SGHRS and CDR2 is YFSETQ. The J segment lost 2 bases and the V segment lost 0 bases, leaving 6 bases of the junction unmatched. The CDR3 bases are TGCGCCAGCAGCTTGGGCGCTAGCGGGGGCATCACAGATACGCAGTATTTT. Protein sequence: CASSLGASGGITDTQYF.

The CDR3: CAWSPGQAHTDTQYF. The CDR3 DNA is TGTGCCTGGAGTCCGGGACAGGCCCACACAGATACGCAGTATTTT. The J gene is TRBJ2-3, the V gene TRBV30; 8 bases fit TRBD1. Trimming took 2 bases from V and 2 from J; bases not matched to a gene: 6. This CDR3 spans 15 amino acids. Germline CDR1 is GTSNPN and CDR2 is SVGIG (reference sequence).

V and J are TRBV9 and TRBJ1-4; 9 bases match TRBD1. Germline CDR1 SGDLS, CDR2 YYNGEE. V shed 4 bases, J shed 8 bases, and the junction held 9 bases outside the gene matches. The CDR3 runs 15 residues. CDR3: CASSSHGDREEKLFF. The CDR3 DNA reads TGTGCCAGCAGCTCTCATGGGGACAGGGAGGAAAAACTGTTTTTT.

This clone appeared a single time. The chain is built from TRBV7-9 and TRBJ2-7, with 8 bases identical to TRBD1. The germline CDR1 and CDR2 sequences are SEHNR and FQNEAQ (reference sequence). The V gene end was trimmed by 5 bases and the J gene end by 2 bases; junction bases not matched to a gene: 8. The CDR3 totals 15 residues. CDR3 region: CASSQGGQVTYEQYF. As DNA, the CDR3 is TGTGCCAGCAGCCAAGGGGGACAGGTCACCTACGAGCAGTACTTC.

The chain has TRBV4-1 and TRBJ2-5; 8 nucleotides line up with TRBD2. V trimming: 8 bases; J trimming: 5 bases; junction bases outside the gene matches: 7. The CDR3 covers 13 residues. Germline lookup yields CDR1 MGHRA and CDR2 YSYEKL. The DNA for the CDR3 is TGCGCCAGCGGTACGGGGGGGATGGAGACCCAGTACTTC. Protein product: CASGTGGMETQYF.

The chain couples TRBV7-2 to TRBJ2-3, with 8 bases aligning to TRBD2. This CDR3 has 17 amino acids. V was pared by 7 bases and J by 2 bases, with 14 bases of the junction left unmatched. Per germline, CDR1 SGHTA and CDR2 FQGNSA. The CDR3 sequence is CASTDRAGGGPTDTQYF. The CDR3 coding sequence is TGTGCCAGCACCGATCGAGCTGGCGGGGGGCCCACAGATACGCAGTATTTT.

This clone was seen once. The chain has TRBV10-1 and TRBJ1-1, with D uncertain. The V gene lost 0 bases and the J gene lost 6 bases, with 14 bases spanning the gap. Germline V gene lookup returns CDR1 WNHNN and CDR2 SYGVQD (reference sequence). The CDR3 extends over 15 amino acids. Written as DNA, the CDR3 is TGCGCCAGCAGTGAGTCCCAGGATCCCGGATCTGAAGCTTTCTTT. Translated, it gives CASSESQDPGSEAFF.

The J gene is TRBJ1-1, the V gene TRBV11-2; 9 nucleotides align to TRBD1. The CDR3 contains 17 residues. Germline V CDR1 and CDR2: SGHAT, FQNNGV. The V and J ends lost 4 bases and 2 bases, in that order; junction bases with no gene match: 11. The CDR3 coding sequence is TGTGCCAGCAGCTCCGGTCCGGGACAGGGTTTTAACACTGAAGCTTTCTTT. It encodes CASSSGPGQGFNTEAFF.

This sequence joins TRBV19 and TRBJ2-1, with TRBD2 identical over 9 bases. Germline assignment: CDR1 LNHDA and CDR2 SQIVND (reference sequence). V gave up 3 bases and J gave up 8 bases; unmatched junction bases: 11. CDR3 size: 16 residues. CDR3 in DNA: TGTGCCAGTAGTATTCTCAGCGCGGGGGGGCACTATGAGCAGTTCTTC. As protein: CASSILSAGGHYEQFF.

The rearrangement joins TRBV5-1 to TRBJ1-2; 7 bases fit TRBD1. The CDR3 sequence is 12 residues long. Germline CDR1 and CDR2: SGHRS and YFSETQ. Trimming at V came to 3 bases and at J to 8 bases, leaving 4 bases not matched to a gene. CDR3 DNA: TGCGCCAGCAGCTATGACAGGGCAGGCTACACCTTC. Its protein is CASSYDRAGYTF. Supplemented by reference TRBV5-1 and TRBJ1-2, the full variable domain reads KAGVTQTPRYLIKTRGQQVTLSCSPISGHRSVSWYQQTPGQGLQFLFEYFSETQRNKGNFPGRFSGRQFSNSRSEMNVSTLELGDSALYLCASSYDRAGYTFGSGTRLTVV.

This chain links TRBV6-5 with TRBJ2-2, with D maybe TRBD1 (6 bases). Germline-derived CDR1 and CDR2 are MNHEY and SVGAGI. The ends were cut back, 5 bases at V and 4 bases at J, with 11 bases in the middle. This CDR3 contains 14 residues. The CDR3 reads CASSPGTPTGELFF. CDR3 sequence (DNA): TGTGCCAGCAGTCCCGGGACACCCACCGGGGAGCTGTTTTTT.

The genes are TRBV19 and TRBJ2-1, with 11 positions matching TRBD2. Germline CDR1 LNHDA, CDR2 SQIVND (reference sequence). This CDR3 is built from 16 residues. The ends lost 3 bases at V and 6 bases at J; junction bases unmatched: 7. CDR3 sequence (DNA): TGTGCCAGTAGTATCCTTAGCGGGGGGGAGTTCAATGAGCAGTTCTTC. It yields the protein CASSILSGGEFNEQFF.

The rearrangement joins TRBV14 to TRBJ1-5; D uncertain. Germline values: CDR1 SGHDN, CDR2 FVKESK. CDR3 length: 15 amino acids. Between the trimmed V and J ends, which lost 1 base and 7 bases, there was a span of 14 bases. In nucleotides, the CDR3 is TGTGCCAGCAGCCAAGGGAGGGCGGGAGGCCAGCCCCAGCATTTT. Protein sequence: CASSQGRAGGQPQHF. The full variable domain, rest sourced from reference TRBV14 and TRBJ1-5, is EAGVTQFPSHSVIEKGQTVTLRCDPISGHDNLYWYRRVMGKEIKFLLHFVKESKQDESGMPNNRFLAERTGGTYSTLKVQPAELEDSGVYFCASSQGRAGGQPQHFGDGTRLSIL.

This clone was picked up one time. This chain uses TRBV7-9 with TRBJ2-2; TRBD2 matches 14 bases. The CDR3 is 17 amino acids. Germline trimming cut 4 bases from V and 1 base from J; bases unmatched to any gene: 2. From germline, CDR1 is SEHNR and CDR2 FQNEAQ (reference sequence). CDR3 in DNA: TGTGCCAGCAGCTCAGGGACTAGCGGGGGGAACACCGGGGAGCTGTTTTTT. Translating it yields CASSSGTSGGNTGELFF.